The 28 T cell receptor beta chains below all came from one sample that was sequenced in a study of blood T cells in healthy people across ages. A second about 7 to 12 cycle PCR used barcoded and J-beta primers. TCRdb passed the 5' RACE reads through MiXCR, listing each CDR3 protein once. The sample includes around 1,900,000 distinct CDR3 sequences, more than 35% seen only once; the top ten take 20% to 25%. Sequenced: blood. These receptor sequences come from a human donor in good health.

The chain joins TRBV5-1 to TRBJ1-1; D gene uncertain. Per the germline V gene, CDR1 is SGHRS and CDR2 is YFSETQ. The CDR3 sequence is 14 residues long. Trimming removed 4 bases at V and 1 base at J, with 11 bases between. The chain's CDR3 is CASSPVHTNTEAFF. The CDR3 DNA follows: TGCGCCAGCAGCCCCGTGCACACGAACACTGAAGCTTTCTTT.

In this sample, this clonotype turned up many times. For the CDR3, the DNA is TGTGCCAGCAGCTTCAATCAGGGGGCTCGAAGTGGCTACACCTTC. Translated, it gives CASSFNQGARSGYTF. The rearrangement joins TRBV7-2 to TRBJ1-2; 8 nucleotides match TRBD1. This CDR3 is 15 amino acids long. Unmatched junction bases numbered 10, after V lost 3 bases and J lost 7 bases. Germline values: CDR1 SGHTA, CDR2 FQGNSA.

CDR3 region: CASSVPGQPYNEQFF. The CDR3, as DNA: TGTGCCAGCAGCGTCCCCGGACAGCCCTACAATGAGCAGTTCTTC. V and J are TRBV9 and TRBJ2-1; D perhaps matches TRBD1 (6 bases). Germline V gene sequence: CDR1 SGDLS, CDR2 YYNGEE. The V end was cut by 2 bases, the J end by 2 bases, with 11 bases between. CDR3 length equals 15 residues.

In this sample, this clonotype turned up a few times. The chain links TRBV29-1 to TRBJ1-2; TRBD1 matches 10 bases. The junction had 9 bases not matched to a gene; V was cut back by 5 bases and J by 3 bases. This CDR3 comprises 15 residues. In germline, CDR1 is SQVTM, CDR2 ANQGSEA. The CDR3 loop is CSVKGQGPGHYGYTF. The CDR3 nucleotides read TGCAGCGTTAAGGGACAGGGGCCAGGCCACTATGGCTACACCTTC.

The CDR3 protein is CSAREGGINYGYTF. CDR3 DNA: TGCAGTGCTAGGGAAGGGGGCATCAACTATGGCTACACCTTC. The chain joins TRBV20-1 to TRBJ1-2; 7 bases line up with TRBD1. Germline CDR1 reads DFQATT; CDR2 reads SNEGSKA (reference sequence). This CDR3 region has 14 residues. With V trimmed by 3 bases and J by 2 bases, 6 bases remained unmatched.

This clonotype was seen repeatedly, ten times or more. The rearrangement uses TRBV7-3 and TRBJ2-3; the match to TRBD2 covers 11 bases. The CDR3 extends over 15 amino acids. Germline V gene lookup returns CDR1 SGHTA and CDR2 FQGTGA. J gave up 2 bases and V 6 bases, and 4 bases lay outside the gene matches. The CDR3 protein is CASSPSGGNTDTQYF. The CDR3 coding sequence is TGTGCCAGCAGTCCTAGCGGGGGGAACACAGATACGCAGTATTTT. Full variable domain (missing parts from reference TRBV7-3 and TRBJ2-3): GAGVSQTPSNKVTEKGKYVELRCDPISGHTALYWYRQSLGQGPEFLIYFQGTGAADDSGLPNDRFFAVRPEGSVSTLKIQRTERGDSAVYLCASSPSGGNTDTQYFGPGTRLTVL.

Only a few counts were recorded for this clonotype. The CDR3 is CSARQGINYEQYF. The CDR3 DNA follows: TGCAGTGCTAGACAGGGTATAAACTACGAGCAGTACTTC. The chain links TRBV20-1 to TRBJ2-7, with D perhaps matching TRBD1 (5 bases). Germline values: CDR1 DFQATT, CDR2 SNEGSKA (reference sequence). This CDR3 has 13 amino acids. V was shortened by 2 bases and J by 3 bases, with 11 bases between the two germline ends.

The table lists this clonotype with a few counts. The rearrangement uses TRBV4-2 and TRBJ2-7; 9 nucleotides align to TRBD1. V was pared by 2 bases and J by 2 bases, with 4 bases of the junction left unmatched. This CDR3 is built from 15 residues. Germline CDR1 is LGHNA and CDR2 is YNFKEQ. The CDR3 DNA reads TGTGCCAGCAGCCAAACAGGGGGCCTCGCCTACGAGCAGTACTTC. Residues: CASSQTGGLAYEQYF.

This clonotype was counted between two and nine times. The rearrangement uses TRBV29-1 and TRBJ1-1; no clear D. Germline values: CDR1 SQVTM, CDR2 ANQGSEA. Trimming removed 6 bases at V and 1 base at J, with 12 bases between. This CDR3 comprises 13 residues. The CDR3, as DNA: TGCAGCGTCTTTGGAAGCCCGAACACTGAAGCTTTCTTT. This codes for CSVFGSPNTEAFF.

The rearrangement uses TRBV2 and TRBJ2-5; D gene uncertain. CDR1 is SNHLY, CDR2 FYNNEI, per germline. The CDR3 has 13 residues. Trimming left V 3 bases short and J 2 bases short, with 7 bases between. The CDR3 nucleotides read TGTGCCAGCAGTGAGGGCTATCAAGAGACCCAGTACTTC. Translating gives CASSEGYQETQYF.

This clonotype was found a few times. This rearrangement joins TRBV15 to TRBJ2-5; the D gene is possibly TRBD1 (5 bases). Trimming shortened V by 0 bases and J by 7 bases, and 15 bases separated the two germline ends. The CDR3 has 15 amino acids. From germline, CDR1 is LNHNV and CDR2 YYDKDF (reference sequence). The CDR3 spells CATSRELGARGTQYF. The CDR3 nucleotides read TGTGCCACCAGCAGAGAGTTAGGGGCGCGTGGGACCCAGTACTTC.

The rearrangement uses TRBV9 and TRBJ2-5, with D perhaps matching TRBD1 or TRBD2 (5 bases each). The J call may be mistaken, given a closer DNA end match to TRBJ2-7. This CDR3 has 15 residues. Germline V lookup: CDR1 SGDLS, CDR2 YYNGEE. The DNA for the CDR3 is TGTGCCAGCAGCGCGGGTAGCGTGGAGAGGGGCGAGCAGTACTTC. Translated: CASSAGSVERGEQYF.

This clonotype was counted ten times or more. The chain links TRBV29-1 to TRBJ2-5, with TRBD1 matching over 8 bases. The CDR3 is made up of 13 amino acids. Germline V gene sequence: CDR1 SQVTM, CDR2 ANQGSEA. Unmatched junction bases numbered 6, after V lost 4 bases and J lost 5 bases. The CDR3 DNA reads as TGCAGCGTTGGTTACAGGGGGAGGGAGACCCAGTACTTC. Its translation is CSVGYRGRETQYF.

The chain joins TRBV24-1 to TRBJ2-7; no firm D call. Deletions cut 3 bases from V and 2 bases from J, with 7 bases between. Germline CDR1 reads KGHDR; CDR2 reads SFDVKD. CDR3 size: 13 residues. The CDR3 is CATSDRKAYEQYF. As DNA, the CDR3 is TGTGCCACCAGTGATCGCAAGGCCTACGAGCAGTACTTC.

This clonotype was seen repeatedly, ten times or more. V usage is TRBV28 and J usage is TRBJ2-7, with 8 positions matching TRBD1. Germline CDR1 and CDR2: MDHEN and SYDVKM. The CDR3 sequence is 13 residues long. The J segment lost 6 bases and the V segment lost 3 bases, leaving 4 bases of the junction unmatched. The CDR3 reads CASSFNDRGEQYF. The CDR3 nucleotides are TGTGCCAGCAGTTTCAACGACAGGGGCGAGCAGTACTTC.

This rearrangement joins TRBV14 to TRBJ1-1; D uncertain. This CDR3 has 11 amino acids. V was trimmed by 1 base and J by 10 bases, leaving 7 bases between them. Germline V gene lookup returns CDR1 SGHDN and CDR2 FVKESK. The CDR3 sequence is CASSQAGVAFF. The CDR3 DNA follows: TGTGCCAGCAGCCAAGCAGGAGTAGCTTTCTTT.

The table lists this clonotype with a count of one. V usage is TRBV12-3 or TRBV12-4 and J usage is TRBJ1-5; a weak D match, TRBD1 (5 bases). This CDR3 region has 13 residues. V lost 7 bases to trimming and J lost 7 bases, with 14 bases between them. The CDR3 protein is CASKKSGGQPQHF. CDR3 DNA: TGTGCCAGCAAGAAGTCGGGGGGACAGCCCCAGCATTTT.

This clonotype was seen a few times. V gene TRBV7-9 combines with J gene TRBJ2-5; 7 bases line up with TRBD1. CDR3 length equals 14 residues. Germline loops: CDR1 SEHNR, CDR2 FQNEAQ (reference sequence). J was trimmed by 5 bases and V by 2 bases; bases with no gene match: 5. The CDR3: CASSLTLRGETQYF. The DNA for the CDR3 is TGTGCCAGCAGCTTAACCCTCAGGGGGGAGACCCAGTACTTC.

Only a few counts were recorded for this clonotype. The chain uses TRBV2 and TRBJ2-7; D is perhaps TRBD1 (7 bases). The J call may be wrong; the DNA end is better matched by TRBJ2-5. Germline assignment: CDR1 SNHLY and CDR2 FYNNEI. CDR3 length: 12 amino acids. The CDR3: CASSEQGGTQYF. CDR3 bases: TGTGCCAGCAGTGAACAGGGGGGGACCCAGTACTTC.

The chain is built from TRBV5-6 and TRBJ2-5, with D possibly TRBD1 on 7 matching bases. This CDR3 region has 15 residues. Trimming left V 2 bases short and J 5 bases short, with 16 bases between. In germline, CDR1 is SGHDT, CDR2 YYEEEE. The CDR3 spells CASSFQGGGKETQYF. The CDR3 DNA is TGTGCCAGCAGCTTCCAGGGGGGTGGAAAGGAGACCCAGTACTTC.

This clonotype was seen a handful of times. This rearrangement joins TRBV28 to TRBJ2-4; D not resolved. The J call may be mistaken, given a closer DNA end match to TRBJ2-7. This CDR3 spans 11 amino acids. Germline V gene sequence: CDR1 MDHEN, CDR2 SYDVKM. CDR3 bases: TGTGCCAGCAGTGCGTCGGACGAGCAGTACTTC. It encodes CASSASDEQYF.

The genes are TRBV29-1 and TRBJ1-1, with TRBD1 as a possible D gene (5 bases). There are 12 residues in the CDR3. Trimming pared 1 base from V and 10 bases from J, leaving 13 bases between. The germline gives CDR1 SQVTM, CDR2 ANQGSEA. CDR3 protein: CSVEAYGRGAFF. CDR3 in DNA: TGCAGCGTTGAAGCGTACGGGAGGGGAGCTTTCTTT.

The chain recombines TRBV20-1 with TRBJ2-5; perhaps TRBD1 as D (7 bases). The germline V gene encodes CDR1 DFQATT and CDR2 SNEGSKA (reference sequence). The CDR3 runs 18 residues. V was pared by 2 bases and J by 5 bases, with 27 bases between. In DNA form, the CDR3 reads TGCAGTGCTAGAACCTGGCGGGGTGGGGACAGCGACCGGGAGACCCAGTACTTC. This codes for CSARTWRGGDSDRETQYF.

The V and J genes are TRBV28 and TRBJ2-7, with TRBD2 matching over 7 bases. J was trimmed by 1 base and V by 5 bases; bases with no gene match: 11. This CDR3 spans 16 amino acids. Germline loops: CDR1 MDHEN, CDR2 SYDVKM. DNA of the CDR3: TGTGCCAGCAGTCCCTCCGGAGGGGAGGGTTCCTACGAGCAGTACTTC. It is translated as CASSPSGGEGSYEQYF.

This clonotype was detected a few times. The chain carries TRBV12-3 or TRBV12-4 and TRBJ1-1, with D hard to call. V lost 8 bases to trimming and J lost 8 bases, with 18 bases between them. This CDR3 is 13 amino acids long. The CDR3 nucleotides are TGTGCCAGCCTTAAAGCCGGGTGGTCCGAAGCTTTCTTT. This codes for CASLKAGWSEAFF.

The chain uses TRBV6-2 or TRBV6-3 and TRBJ2-7, with D unresolved. The germline V gene has CDR1 MNHEY and CDR2 SVGEGT. This CDR3 contains 12 residues. V was shortened by 8 bases and J by 1 base, with 9 bases between the two germline ends. CDR3 sequence (DNA): TGTGCCAGCTGGGATCCGTCCTACGAGCAGTACTTC. Amino acids: CASWDPSYEQYF.

The chain recombines TRBV5-1 with TRBJ2-5; tentatively, D is TRBD1 or TRBD2 (6 bases each). This CDR3 is built from 17 residues. The germline V and J ends were trimmed by 2 bases and 5 bases, with 22 bases remaining between them. Per germline, CDR1 SGHRS and CDR2 YFSETQ. The CDR3 loop reads CASSFPTGGEKRETQYF. The DNA for the CDR3 is TGCGCCAGCAGCTTCCCGACAGGAGGGGAGAAGCGGGAGACCCAGTACTTC. Full variable domain (outside the CDR3, taken from reference TRBV5-1 and TRBJ2-5): KAGVTQTPRYLIKTRGQQVTLSCSPISGHRSVSWYQQTPGQGLQFLFEYFSETQRNKGNFPGRFSGRQFSNSRSEMNVSTLELGDSALYLCASSFPTGGEKRETQYFGPGTRLLVL.

This clonotype was picked up a small number of times. The chain has TRBV10-3 and TRBJ1-1; 9 nucleotides agree with TRBD1. The germline V gene has CDR1 ENHRY and CDR2 SYGVKD. The CDR3 is 13 residues long. Losses at the gene ends were 6 bases for V and 3 bases for J; bases not matched to a gene: 2. The CDR3 region has the DNA TGTGCCATCAGACAGGGGGCCGACACTGAAGCTTTCTTT. Residues: CAIRQGADTEAFF.